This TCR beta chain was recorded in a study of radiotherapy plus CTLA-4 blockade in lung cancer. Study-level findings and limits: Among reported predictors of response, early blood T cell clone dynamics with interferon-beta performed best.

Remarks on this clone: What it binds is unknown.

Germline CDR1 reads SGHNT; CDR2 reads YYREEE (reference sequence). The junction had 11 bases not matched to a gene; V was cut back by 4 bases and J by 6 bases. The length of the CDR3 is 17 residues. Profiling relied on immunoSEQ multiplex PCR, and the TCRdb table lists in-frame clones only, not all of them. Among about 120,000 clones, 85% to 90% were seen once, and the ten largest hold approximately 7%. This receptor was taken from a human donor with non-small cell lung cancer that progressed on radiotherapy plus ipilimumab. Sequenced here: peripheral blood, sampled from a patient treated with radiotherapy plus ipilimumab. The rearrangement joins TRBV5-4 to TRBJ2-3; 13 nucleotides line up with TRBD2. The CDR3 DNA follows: TGTGCCAGCAGCGATCTTACTAGCGGGAGGGCCAGGGATACGCAGTATTTT. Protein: CASSDLTSGRARDTQYF.